These 20 T cell receptor beta chains came from one sample sequenced in a study of T cell responses to AZD1222 COVID-19 vaccine. Repertoires were generated with immunoSEQ multiplex PCR, while TCRdb's copy carries only in-frame clones and drops some. The sample holds around 100,000 clones; 70% to 90% are singletons and the top ten take under 2.5%. Source: peripheral blood, taken 28 days after the second AZD1222 dose. The receptors here all came from an adult who received the AZD1222 COVID-19 vaccine.

The chain combines TRBV2 with TRBJ2-1, with D perhaps matching TRBD1 or TRBD2 (5 bases each). Germline V gene sequence: CDR1 SNHLY, CDR2 FYNNEI. The V and J ends lost 6 bases and 5 bases respectively, with 23 bases between them. The CDR3 contains 17 residues. The CDR3 nucleotides are TGTGCCAGCAGCCTGCTGGGGGTAACGGGGATTGACAATGAGCAGTTCTTC. Residues: CASSLLGVTGIDNEQFF.

CDR3 amino acids: CATRTSESTDTQYF. CDR3 bases: TGCGCCACCCGGACTAGCGAGAGCACAGATACGCAGTATTTT. V is TRBV4-1 and J is TRBJ2-3; TRBD2 aligns across 9 bases. After removal of 10 bases from V and 0 bases from J, the junction contained 5 bases not matched to a gene. The length of the CDR3 is 14 residues. Germline V gene data show CDR1 as MGHRA and CDR2 as YSYEKL.

This clone turned up a few times. The chain recombines TRBV4-3 with TRBJ2-1; 9 nucleotides align to TRBD1. This CDR3 spans 16 amino acids. With V trimmed by 3 bases and J by 0 bases, 3 bases remained unmatched. The germline V gene encodes CDR1 LGHNA and CDR2 YSLEER. The CDR3 protein is CASSHSTGGSYNEQFF. The CDR3, as DNA: TGCGCCAGCAGCCACTCGACAGGGGGCTCCTACAATGAGCAGTTCTTC.

The chain uses TRBV30 and TRBJ1-2; the D gene is possibly TRBD1 (6 bases). Looked up from germline, CDR1 is GTSNPN and CDR2 is SVGIG (reference sequence). The V end lost 4 bases, the J end lost 3 bases, and 15 bases lay between the germline ends. CDR3 length: 14 amino acids. The CDR3 DNA reads TGTGCCTGGAATCAAATACAGGGCTACTATGGCTACACCTTC. Its translation is CAWNQIQGYYGYTF.

This rearrangement joins TRBV5-4 to TRBJ2-1; TRBD1 or TRBD2 may be the D gene (5 bases each). The CDR3 covers 15 residues. Germline CDR1 SGHNT, CDR2 YYREEE (reference sequence). V was clipped by 4 bases and J by 2 bases, with 13 bases between them. CDR3 in amino acids: CASSQTAVAYNEQFF. Here the CDR3 DNA reads TGTGCCAGCAGCCAGACAGCGGTCGCCTACAATGAGCAGTTCTTC.

In this sample, this clone turned up once. V gene TRBV29-1 combines with J gene TRBJ1-5; tentative D call: TRBD1 (5 bases). The germline CDR1 and CDR2 sequences are SQVTM and ANQGSEA. The CDR3 runs 15 residues. Trimming removed 0 bases from V and 2 bases from J, with 11 bases in between. The CDR3 sequence is CSVEDDGQGNQPQHF. CDR3 sequence (DNA): TGCAGCGTTGAAGATGACGGACAAGGCAATCAGCCCCAGCATTTT.

This clone has just one count. This chain connects TRBV27 to TRBJ2-7; D perhaps matches TRBD1 (5 bases). Germline V gives CDR1 MNHEY, CDR2 SMNVEV (reference sequence). CDR3 length: 16 amino acids. Trimming pared 8 bases from V and 3 bases from J, leaving 23 bases between. CDR3 in amino acids: CASLRTPHEGLYEQYF. CDR3 in DNA: TGTGCCAGCTTGAGGACACCCCATGAAGGCCTCTACGAGCAGTACTTC.

The chain uses TRBV6-5 and TRBJ2-2, with 11 bases lining up with TRBD2. With 5 bases clipped from V and 5 bases from J, the junction kept 4 bases outside the gene matches. This CDR3 region has 15 residues. Germline-derived CDR1 and CDR2 are MNHEY and SVGAGI. DNA of the CDR3: TGTGCCAGCAGTCTAGCGGGAGGAAGAACCGGGGAGCTGTTTTTT. Its translation is CASSLAGGRTGELFF.

The rearrangement uses TRBV5-4 and TRBJ2-1; 15 positions match TRBD2. This CDR3 comprises 20 residues. Germline CDR1 and CDR2: SGHNT and YYREEE (reference sequence). Unmatched junction bases numbered 16, after V lost 4 bases and J lost 5 bases. The CDR3 DNA reads as TGTGCCAGCAGCCATCAATATAAACCCGGGACTAGCGGGAGGCACAATGAGCAGTTCTTC. Amino acid sequence: CASSHQYKPGTSGRHNEQFF. The full variable domain, in which reference TRBV5-4 and TRBJ2-1 provide the parts outside the CDR3, is ETGVTQSPTHLIKTRGQQVTLRCSSQSGHNTVSWYQQALGQGPQFIFQYYREEENGRGNFPPRFSGLQFPNYSSELNVNALELDDSALYLCASSHQYKPGTSGRHNEQFFGPGTRLTVL.

This rearrangement joins TRBV9 to TRBJ2-5; maybe TRBD2 (5 bases). V shed 0 bases and J shed 4 bases, with 10 bases lying between them. Per the germline V gene, CDR1 is SGDLS and CDR2 is YYNGEE. CDR3 length: 14 residues. CDR3 amino acids: CASSVAGRGETQYF. For the CDR3, the DNA is TGTGCCAGCAGCGTAGCGGGTCGGGGAGAGACCCAGTACTTC.

This rearrangement joins TRBV5-1 to TRBJ1-1; 8 bases agree with TRBD1. Losses at the gene ends were 3 bases for V and 4 bases for J; bases not matched to a gene: 2. The CDR3 consists of 13 residues. CDR1 SGHRS and CDR2 YFSETQ come from the germline V gene. In nucleotides, the CDR3 is TGCGCCAGCAGCTCCAGGGGGCTCACTGAAGCTTTCTTT. Amino acids: CASSSRGLTEAFF.

The rearrangement joins TRBV19 to TRBJ1-1; 7 nucleotides agree with TRBD1. CDR3 length: 14 amino acids. Germline V gives CDR1 LNHDA, CDR2 SQIVND (reference sequence). V trimming: 6 bases; J trimming: 1 base; junction bases outside the gene matches: 5. CDR3 sequence (DNA): TGTGCCAGTAGGACAGGGAGTCAGAACACTGAAGCTTTCTTT. It encodes CASRTGSQNTEAFF.

This clone was seen a single time. The chain carries TRBV5-1 and TRBJ2-3; D remains ambiguous. Germline V lookup: CDR1 SGHRS, CDR2 YFSETQ. The CDR3 is 15 amino acids. The V and J ends lost 0 bases and 0 bases respectively, with 8 bases between them. CDR3 nucleotides: TGCGCCAGCAGCTTGGTCCAGCTAAGCACAGATACGCAGTATTTT. Its protein is CASSLVQLSTDTQYF.

This clone is a singleton in its sample. The V gene is TRBV4-2, the J gene TRBJ2-2; D gene uncertain. Trimming left V 0 bases short and J 0 bases short, with 8 bases between. The CDR3 length is 16 residues. Germline V gene sequence: CDR1 LGHNA, CDR2 YNFKEQ. The CDR3, as DNA: TGTGCCAGCAGCCAAGAGGGTCGGACGAACACCGGGGAGCTGTTTTTT. Its protein product is CASSQEGRTNTGELFF.

The chain recombines TRBV7-9 with TRBJ1-5; D is unresolved. This CDR3 is built from 17 residues. The ends were cut back, 3 bases at V and 2 bases at J, with 17 bases in the middle. The V gene's germline CDR1 is SEHNR and CDR2 FQNEAQ (reference sequence). Here the CDR3 DNA reads TGTGCCAGCAGCTTCTCAGTCGGGGATGGTGGCAATCAGCCCCAGCATTTT. It specifies CASSFSVGDGGNQPQHF.

This chain connects TRBV18 to TRBJ2-4, with D perhaps matching TRBD1 (6 bases). Germline V CDR1 and CDR2: KGHSH, LQKENI. Trimming left V 2 bases short and J 1 base short, with 9 bases between. CDR3 size: 15 residues. The CDR3 region is CASSPGGHAKNIQYF. CDR3 DNA: TGTGCCAGCTCACCAGGGGGCCACGCCAAAAACATTCAGTACTTC. Full variable domain (outside the CDR3, taken from reference TRBV18 and TRBJ2-4): NAGVMQNPRHLVRRRGQEARLRCSPMKGHSHVYWYRQLPEEGLKFMVYLQKENIIDESGMPKERFSAEFPKEGPSILRIQQVVRGDSAAYFCASSPGGHAKNIQYFGAGTRLSVL.

This clone was seen once. V and J are TRBV2 and TRBJ1-3; 7 nucleotides match TRBD1. V trimming: 4 bases; J trimming: 3 bases; junction bases outside the gene matches: 6. The CDR3 loop spans 15 amino acids. Germline CDR1 is SNHLY and CDR2 is FYNNEI. For the CDR3, the DNA is TGTGCCAGCAGTGGGCGTCACAGGGGTGGAAACACCATATATTTT. This translates into CASSGRHRGGNTIYF.

This clone was counted only a few times. The J gene is TRBJ1-5, the V gene TRBV30, with 7 bases matching TRBD1. The CDR3 is made up of 13 amino acids. CDR1 and CDR2 (germline): GTSNPN, SVGIG (reference sequence). Unmatched junction bases numbered 2, after V lost 0 bases and J lost 6 bases. CDR3 residues: CAWSVQGSQPQHF. CDR3 DNA: TGTGCCTGGAGTGTACAGGGGTCTCAGCCCCAGCATTTT.

V is TRBV10-3 and J is TRBJ2-7; D is perhaps TRBD1 (6 bases). V lost 6 bases and J 5 bases, leaving 14 bases between the germline ends. CDR1 is ENHRY and CDR2 is SYGVKD in the germline V gene. The CDR3 runs to 13 residues. DNA for the CDR3: TGTGCCATCAGGGTGAACAGGGTAGACGAGCAGTACTTC. Protein sequence: CAIRVNRVDEQYF.

V gene TRBV4-3 combines with J gene TRBJ2-2; a weak D match, TRBD1 (5 bases). CDR3 length equals 13 residues. The ends were cut back, 4 bases at V and 6 bases at J, with 9 bases in the middle. Germline V gene data show CDR1 as LGHNA and CDR2 as YSLEER. In DNA, the CDR3 is TGCGCCAGCAGCCTCACAGGATCCGGGGAGCTGTTTTTT. Translation gives CASSLTGSGELFF.